The rows below give T cell receptor beta chains drawn from one sample of a study of T cell responses to AZD1222 COVID-19 vaccine. Repertoires were generated with immunoSEQ multiplex PCR, while TCRdb's copy carries only in-frame clones and drops some. The data show 95,000 to 110,000 clones, with 88% seen just once and around 9% held by the top ten. The specimen comprised peripheral blood, sampled on day 0 of AZD1222 vaccination. All receptors derive from an adult in good health. CDR3s include the opening cysteine and the closing phenylalanine or tryptophan. Fields, in order: V gene, clone size, J gene, CDR3 length, D gene, CDR3 protein, CDR3 DNA. The D gene is left open where the match is weak. Not every row has a clone size; where given, it reads once, few, many or a size class.

V: TRBV28
size: -
J: TRBJ1-4
length: 15
D: -
CDR3: CASSPPGSTNEKLFF
DNA: TGTGCCAGCAGTCCCCCGGGATCAACTAATGAAAAACTGTTTTTT

V: TRBV7-2
size: -
J: TRBJ1-3
length: 15
D: -
CDR3: CASSSRRDSGNTIYF
DNA: TGTGCCAGCAGCTCTCGGAGGGACTCTGGAAACACCATATATTTT

V: TRBV5-1
size: -
J: TRBJ1-2
length: 13
D: -
CDR3: CASSLGVNYGYTF
DNA: TGCGCCAGCAGCTTGGGAGTTAACTATGGCTACACCTTC

V: TRBV28
size: -
J: TRBJ2-7
length: 11
D: -
CDR3: CASSIGAEQYF
DNA: TGTGCCAGCAGTATAGGGGCCGAGCAGTACTTC

V: TRBV13
size: -
J: TRBJ2-2
length: 17
D: TRBD2
CDR3: CASSLSGLAGSTGELFF
DNA: TGTGCCAGCAGCTTATCGGGACTAGCGGGATCAACCGGGGAGCTGTTTTTT

V: TRBV19
size: -
J: TRBJ2-5
length: 14
D: TRBD2
CDR3: CASMRRGGYETQYF
DNA: TGTGCCAGTATGAGGCGGGGGGGATATGAGACCCAGTACTTC

V: TRBV7-2
size: -
J: TRBJ2-7
length: 15
D: -
CDR3: CASSLQISATYEQYF
DNA: TGTGCCAGCAGCTTACAGATTAGCGCCACCTACGAGCAGTACTTC

V: TRBV4-3
size: -
J: TRBJ2-3
length: 16
D: TRBD2
CDR3: CASSQGGLTFTDTQYF
DNA: TGCGCCAGCAGCCAAGGGGGACTAACCTTCACAGATACGCAGTATTTT

V: TRBV19
size: -
J: TRBJ1-1
length: 13
D: TRBD1
CDR3: CASQGQGASEAFF
DNA: TGTGCCAGCCAGGGACAGGGGGCTTCTGAAGCTTTCTTT

V: TRBV19
size: -
J: TRBJ2-3
length: 15
D: TRBD1
CDR3: CASSMDRGGTDTQYF
DNA: TGTGCCAGTAGTATGGACAGGGGAGGCACAGATACGCAGTATTTT

V: TRBV20-1
size: -
J: TRBJ2-6
length: 15
D: -
CDR3: CSASEQQGIANVLTF
DNA: TGCAGTGCTAGTGAGCAGCAGGGAATTGCCAACGTCCTGACTTTC

V: TRBV28
size: -
J: TRBJ1-1
length: 13
D: -
CDR3: CASSLRQQGKAFF
DNA: TGTGCCAGCAGTTTACGGCAACAGGGTAAAGCTTTCTTT

V: TRBV5-1
size: -
J: TRBJ2-7
length: 15
D: TRBD1
CDR3: CASSFGSGTVYEQYF
DNA: TGCGCCAGCAGCTTCGGTTCCGGGACAGTATACGAGCAGTACTTC

V: TRBV14
size: -
J: TRBJ1-1
length: 13
D: -
CDR3: CASSADRRTEAFF
DNA: TGTGCCAGCAGCGCTGACAGGCGGACAGAAGCTTTCTTT

V: TRBV11-2
size: -
J: TRBJ2-1
length: 14
D: TRBD2
CDR3: CASRRLAGRNEQFF
DNA: TGTGCCAGCAGACGACTAGCGGGGCGGAATGAGCAGTTCTTC

V: TRBV27
size: -
J: TRBJ1-6
length: 14
D: -
CDR3: CASRTGQPNSPLHF
DNA: TGTGCCAGCAGGACAGGCCAGCCCAATTCACCCCTCCACTTT

V: TRBV5-1
size: -
J: TRBJ2-3
length: 13
D: -
CDR3: CASSLGYTDTQYF
DNA: TGCGCCAGCAGCTTGGGCTACACAGATACGCAGTATTTT

V: TRBV7-8
size: -
J: TRBJ1-1
length: 13
D: -
CDR3: CASSLSMNTEAFF
DNA: TGTGCCAGCAGCTTGAGTATGAACACTGAAGCTTTCTTT

V: TRBV29-1
size: -
J: TRBJ1-1
length: 12
D: -
CDR3: CSVVGGNTEAFF
DNA: TGCAGCGTTGTCGGGGGGAACACTGAAGCTTTCTTT

V: TRBV6-5
size: -
J: TRBJ1-2
length: 13
D: -
CDR3: CASSSGASLGYTF
DNA: TGTGCCAGCAGTTCCGGGGCCTCCCTTGGCTACACCTTC

V: TRBV29-1
size: -
J: TRBJ2-1
length: 14
D: -
CDR3: CSVELLQRYNEQFF
DNA: TGCAGCGTTGAGTTGTTACAGCGGTACAATGAGCAGTTCTTC

V: TRBV11-2
size: -
J: TRBJ2-1
length: 15
D: -
CDR3: CASSLSLVVINEQFF
DNA: TGTGCCAGCAGCTTAAGTTTGGTCGTTATTAATGAGCAGTTCTTC

V: TRBV28
size: once
J: TRBJ2-4
length: 17
D: -
CDR3: CASSLFRPFSSKNIQYF
DNA: TGTGCCAGCAGTTTATTTCGACCCTTCTCATCCAAAAACATTCAGTACTTC

V: TRBV19
size: -
J: TRBJ1-5
length: 17
D: -
CDR3: CASSMPPRDTFNQPQHF
DNA: TGTGCCAGTAGTATGCCCCCGAGGGACACCTTCAATCAGCCCCAGCATTTT

V: TRBV3-1/TRBV3-2
size: -
J: TRBJ1-3
length: 15
D: -
CDR3: CASSQGSLSGNTIYF
DNA: TGTGCCAGCAGCCAAGGAAGTCTCTCTGGAAACACCATATATTTT

V: TRBV6-5
size: -
J: TRBJ2-7
length: 15
D: TRBD1
CDR3: CASSYKTGQSYEQYF
DNA: TGTGCCAGCAGTTATAAGACAGGGCAATCCTACGAGCAGTACTTC

V: TRBV4-2
size: -
J: TRBJ2-7
length: 14
D: -
CDR3: CASSQGNQGYEQYF
DNA: TGTGCCAGCAGCCAAGGAAACCAGGGGTACGAGCAGTACTTC